This T cell receptor beta chain was sequenced during a study of T cells after yellow fever vaccination. In the study overall: Each low-cell-number fraction was prepared by means of SMART-Seq v4 Ultra Low Input. Study-wide findings and caveats: It was a weaker secondary response, yet one that peaked faster, at day 5 versus 15. Overall, a small share of clonotypes was seen in both CD4 and CD8 compartments.

This clonotype was recorded many times. Its antigen is currently unknown. Trimming cost V 0 bases and J 6 bases; bases outside gene matches: 4. Germline V CDR1 and CDR2: SEHNR, FQNEAQ (reference sequence). The CDR3 has 15 amino acids. One entry per CDR3 protein results from TCRdb running MiXCR on the 5' RACE reads. The sample yields about 140,000 distinct CDR3 sequences, 7.7% seen once. The rearrangement joins TRBV7-9 to TRBJ2-2; 7 bases are a match to TRBD2. Sequenced material: CD4+ T cells sorted from PBMCs, taken 5 days after the yellow fever booster vaccination. The receptor was derived from a young man who received the YFV17D yellow fever vaccine. DNA for the CDR3: TGTGCCAGCAGCTTAGCGGGAGGGCCCTCCGGGGAGCTGTTTTTT. Translated: CASSLAGGPSGELFF.